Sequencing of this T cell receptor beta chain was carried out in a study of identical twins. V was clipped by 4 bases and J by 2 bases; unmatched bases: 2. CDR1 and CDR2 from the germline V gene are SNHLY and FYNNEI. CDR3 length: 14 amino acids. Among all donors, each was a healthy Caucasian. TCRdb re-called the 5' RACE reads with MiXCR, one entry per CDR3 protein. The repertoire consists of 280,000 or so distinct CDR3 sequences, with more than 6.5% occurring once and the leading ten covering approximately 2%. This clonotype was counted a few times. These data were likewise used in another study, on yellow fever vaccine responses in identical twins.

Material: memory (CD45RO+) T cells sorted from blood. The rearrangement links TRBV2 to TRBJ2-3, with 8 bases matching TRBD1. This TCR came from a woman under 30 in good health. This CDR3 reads CASSGDRLTDTQYF. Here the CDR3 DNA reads TGTGCCAGCAGTGGGGACAGGCTCACAGATACGCAGTATTTT. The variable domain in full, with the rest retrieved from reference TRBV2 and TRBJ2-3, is EPEVTQTPSHQVTQMGQEVILRCVPISNHLYFYWYRQILGQKVEFLVSFYNNEISEKSEIFDDQFSVERPDGSNFTLKIRSTKLEDSAMYFCASSGDRLTDTQYFGPGTRLTVL.